This T cell receptor (beta chain) emerged from a study of T-cell memory formation after mild COVID-19 (TCRdb year 2021). Regarding the study in general: Most TCR sequence clusters were specific to one of the two donors. The cohort comprised two young, previously healthy adult volunteers, one female and one male. T-cell clones expanding and contracting after mild COVID-19 in two donors were tracked by longitudinal TCRalpha and TCRbeta repertoire sequencing.

The paper's findings and limits, for the study overall: Some responding clones were detected in pre-infection memory, suggesting pre-existing cross-reactive memory T cells joined the SARS-CoV-2 response. Balanced CD4/CD8 phenotypes were observed for clones contracting from day 15 to 85, whereas a bias towards CD4+ was observed for a second wave of clones expanding from day 15 to 37. Whether the second-wave clones peaking on day 37 were SARS-CoV-2 specific was not confirmed. Contracting CD4+ clones appeared mostly in the CM and EM memory subsets, whereas CD8+ clones were enriched in EMRA. The study included only a couple of mild cases, and larger cohorts that include severe cases with pre-infection samples were judged to be necessary.

The instrument given in TCRdb is Illumina NovaSeq 6000. cDNA libraries for TCRalpha and TCRbeta were prepared by 5'RACE using constant-segment primers, with sample barcodes and unique molecular identifiers added. RNA was extracted from every sample with Trizol reagent. Library amplification was performed in two PCR steps, and a second sample barcode and Illumina TruSeq adapters were introduced in the second step. Sequencing of the libraries was done on an Illumina NovaSeq, producing 2 x 150 bp paired-end reads. The study's own analysis went as follows. The reads were demultiplexed and collapsed into UMI-guided consensus sequences using migec v1.2.7. Using mixcr v2.1.11, UMI consensuses were aligned to TRA and TRB V and J templates and then assembled into clonotypes. Expanded or contracted clonotypes were those called significant by both edgeR and NoisET, with noise models trained on biological replicates. For edgeR calls, the cutoffs were a false discovery rate-adjusted p below 0.01 and a log2 fold-change threshold of 1. As an exploratory analysis of dynamics, PCA with hierarchical clustering was applied to max-normalized trajectories of the 1000 most abundant clonotypes. Each responding clone was given a CD4 or CD8 phenotype based on the CD4+ and CD8+ repertoires, which had been sequenced separately. The public reads were reanalyzed by TCRdb: fastp trimming at Q25, MiXCR alignment, in-frame beta chains only. Entries that share a CDR3 protein sequence are merged under the most common genes and DNA. These V and J calls rely on TCRdb rather than the paper's analysis. The sample table records almost 550,000 distinct CDR3 sequences; roughly 22% of these occur just once. Of the sample, under 15% falls within the top ten clones.

Ficoll-Paque density gradient centrifugation was the method used to isolate PBMCs. Deletion took 8 bases off V and 0 bases off J, with a span of 2 bases between the germline ends. The CDR3 contains 10 residues, cysteine and phenylalanine counted. Only CDR3 DNA remains: 30 bases, in frame from the first base. For this clonotype: What this receptor recognizes is not known. Within one base of it there is no much larger clone, and no base qualities were kept.

Material: PBMCs or a T cell subset sorted from them (not recorded which). The chain uses TRBV23-1 and TRBJ2-7; the D gene cannot be named for sure. TRBV23-1 has ORF status, its function being uncertain. The sequence came from an adult woman who had mild COVID-19 (a few samples of this study predate the infection). The sample titles of this study are shuffled in the database, so cell type and time point are left out; the donor was told from shared clones. The CDR3 reads CASPSYEQYF. The DNA reads as follows: TGCGCCAGCCCCTCCTACGAGCAGTACTTC.